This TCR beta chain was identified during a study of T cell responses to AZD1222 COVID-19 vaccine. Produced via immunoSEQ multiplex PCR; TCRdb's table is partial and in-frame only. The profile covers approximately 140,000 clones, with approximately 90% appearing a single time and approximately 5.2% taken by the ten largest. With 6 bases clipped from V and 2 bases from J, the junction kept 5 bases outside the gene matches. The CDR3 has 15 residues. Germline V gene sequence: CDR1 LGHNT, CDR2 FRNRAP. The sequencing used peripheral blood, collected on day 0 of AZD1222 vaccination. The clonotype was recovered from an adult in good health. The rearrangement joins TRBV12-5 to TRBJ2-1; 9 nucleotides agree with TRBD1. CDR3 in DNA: TGTGCTAGTGGCTACAGGGGGCTAGCCTACAATGAGCAGTTCTTC. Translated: CASGYRGLAYNEQFF.